The 30 T cell receptor beta chains reported below all come from one sample, sequenced in a study of identical twins (dated by TCRdb to 2016 to 2018). The protocol used for the library was 5' RACE. Instrument on record: Illumina HiSeq 2000. In-frame beta chains were kept once TCRdb had trimmed the public reads at Q25 with fastp and called clones with MiXCR. Rows are combined by CDR3 protein, so each entry shows the most common genes and DNA. For this sample there are 1.5 million to 2 million distinct CDR3 sequences; 32% appear just once. About 0.27% of the sample goes to the ten largest clones. The sample taken for sequencing was cord blood. The receptors derive from a newborn girl in good health.

This clonotype was observed a handful of times. The DNA of the CDR3 is TGTGCCAGCAGCGTAGCGTCAGGGTTAAGATCCAAAAACATTCAGTACTTC. Its translation is CASSVASGLRSKNIQYF. The J gene is TRBJ2-4, the V gene TRBV9; TRBD1 might be the D (5 bases). This CDR3 contains 17 residues. V lost 0 bases and J lost 2, with 15 bases in between. Per germline, CDR1 SGDLS and CDR2 YYNGEE.

This clonotype has only one observation. This CDR3 is CASRRRGLGEKLFF. In DNA form, the CDR3 reads TGTGCCAGCAGACGCAGGGGTCTGGGGGAAAAACTGTTTTTT. J is TRBJ1-4 and V is TRBV27, with D perhaps TRBD1 (6 bases). The CDR3 is made up of 14 amino acids. V dropped 6 bases and J dropped 8 bases, with 16 bases sitting between them. Germline CDR1 reads MNHEY; CDR2 reads SMNVEV (reference sequence).

This clonotype has just a few counts. This chain uses TRBV7-9 with TRBJ2-1; the match to TRBD2 covers 14 bases. Germline V gene lookup returns CDR1 SEHNR and CDR2 FQNEAQ (reference sequence). Trimming at V came to 4 bases and at J to 2 bases, leaving 4 bases not matched to a gene. This CDR3 has 17 residues. The CDR3 reads CASSSTSGRAPYNEQFF. The CDR3 nucleotides are TGTGCCAGCAGCTCGACTAGCGGGAGGGCACCCTACAATGAGCAGTTCTTC.

This clonotype has ten or more counts. The rearrangement uses TRBV9 and TRBJ2-5; D perhaps matches TRBD1 (6 bases). From germline, CDR1 is SGDLS and CDR2 YYNGEE. Trimming left V 3 bases short and J 2 bases short, with 11 bases between. This CDR3 is built from 14 residues. The CDR3 DNA reads TGTGCCAGCAGCGGAGGGACACTACAAGAGACCCAGTACTTC. This encodes CASSGGTLQETQYF.

The table lists this clonotype with a few counts. V is TRBV15 and J is TRBJ2-1; TRBD2 agrees at 14 bases. The trim removed 2 bases at V and 15 bases at J, leaving 12 bases unmatched. Germline-derived CDR1 and CDR2 are LNHNV and YYDKDF (reference sequence). The length of the CDR3 is 16 residues. CDR3 in DNA: TGTGCCACCAGCAGACCCGAGTGGGGACTAGCGGGAGATTCGTTCTTC. It codes for CATSRPEWGLAGDSFF.

The gene calls are TRBV6-5 and TRBJ1-5; D is unclear. This CDR3 spans 15 amino acids. The germline V gene encodes CDR1 MNHEY and CDR2 SVGAGI. The ends were cut back, 6 bases at V and 0 bases at J, with 12 bases in the middle. The chain's CDR3 is CASRPVGNSNQPQHF. In DNA, the CDR3 is TGTGCCAGCAGGCCGGTCGGGAATAGCAATCAGCCCCAGCATTTT.

In its sample, this clonotype was seen many times. V gene TRBV13 combines with J gene TRBJ2-5; no firm D call. V was cut by 4 bases and J by 5 bases, with 14 bases left in between. Germline CDR1 is PRHDT and CDR2 is FYEKMQ (reference sequence). This CDR3 contains 14 residues. The CDR3, as DNA: TGTGCCAGCAGCTCCCAACGACAAATGGAGACCCAGTACTTC. Residues: CASSSQRQMETQYF.

The V gene is TRBV4-2, the J gene TRBJ1-1; possible D gene TRBD1, 5 bases. Germline CDR1 and CDR2: LGHNA and YNFKEQ. The CDR3 runs 17 residues. Trimming stripped 2 bases from V and 1 base from J, with 17 bases between. CDR3 amino acids: CASSQHGGRGTNTEAFF. The CDR3 DNA sequence: TGTGCCAGCAGCCAACACGGGGGTAGGGGAACGAACACTGAAGCTTTCTTT.

CDR3 sequence reads: CASSVEGELFF. The CDR3 coding sequence is TGTGCCAGCAGCGTAGAAGGGGAGCTGTTTTTT. The chain links TRBV9 to TRBJ2-2, with D hard to call. The CDR3 length is 11 residues. Trimming removed 0 bases from V and 8 bases from J, with 2 bases in between. Germline CDR1 is SGDLS and CDR2 is YYNGEE.

The rearrangement uses TRBV24-1 and TRBJ2-3; a possible D gene is TRBD2 (6 bases). Germline V gives CDR1 KGHDR, CDR2 SFDVKD. The V gene lost 5 bases and the J gene lost 1 base, with 15 bases spanning the gap. CDR3 length equals 16 residues. CDR3 coding DNA: TGTGCCACCAGTGCCCCCGGACTACGGGGCACAGATACGCAGTATTTT. This encodes CATSAPGLRGTDTQYF.

This clonotype came up a few times. V gene TRBV21-1 combines with J gene TRBJ1-6; the DNA was not used to check the table's D call, TRBD1. TRBV21-1 is a recognized pseudogene. CDR3 length equals 17 residues. The CDR3 sequence: CASSKGGGRSHNSPLHF. The CDR3 region has the DNA TGTGCCAGCAGCAAAGGAGGGGGGCGATCCCATAATTCACCCCTCCACTTT.

This clonotype was detected only a few times. V usage is TRBV5-1 and J usage is TRBJ2-7; D perhaps matches TRBD2 (6 bases). CDR1 is SGHRS and CDR2 is YFSETQ in the germline V gene. V shed 3 bases and J shed 2 bases, with 18 bases lying between them. The CDR3 extends over 16 amino acids. CDR3 DNA: TGCGCCAGCAGCTATGGACTAATCCGGCGGCCCTACGAGCAGTACTTC. The encoded protein is CASSYGLIRRPYEQYF.

The CDR3 DNA is TGTGCCAGCAGCGGGACACCATTTGTGGAGCAGTACTTC. Translating gives CASSGTPFVEQYF. The chain links TRBV7-2 to TRBJ2-7, with TRBD1 as a possible D gene (6 bases). CDR1 is SGHTA, CDR2 FQGNSA, per germline. The CDR3 consists of 13 residues. The V end lost 5 bases, the J end lost 7 bases, and 15 bases lay between the germline ends.

V and J are TRBV4-2 and TRBJ2-7; 10 positions agree with TRBD2. The ends lost 3 bases at V and 0 bases at J; junction bases unmatched: 8. Germline V gene data show CDR1 as LGHNA and CDR2 as YNFKEQ. The CDR3 sequence is 17 residues long. The CDR3 protein is CASSQARTSGTSYEQYF. The CDR3, as DNA: TGTGCCAGCAGCCAGGCCAGGACTAGCGGTACCTCCTACGAGCAGTACTTC.

The chain couples TRBV7-9 to TRBJ2-4; 8 bases match TRBD2. This CDR3 spans 16 amino acids. Germline CDR1 and CDR2: SEHNR and FQNEAQ (reference sequence). Trimming took 5 bases from V and 1 from J; bases not matched to a gene: 7. This CDR3 reads CASSPSGSGAKNIQYF. The CDR3 DNA reads as TGTGCCAGCAGCCCAAGCGGGAGTGGGGCCAAAAACATTCAGTACTTC.

A few counts support this clonotype. The chain couples TRBV7-2 to TRBJ1-1, with a possible D match to TRBD1 (6 bases). Trimming removed 4 bases at V and 7 bases at J, with 16 bases between. This CDR3 region has 14 residues. Germline V gives CDR1 SGHTA, CDR2 FQGNSA. CDR3 coding DNA: TGTGCCAGCAGCTCAGTCACAGGGTTGGGTGAAGCTTTCTTT. Its protein is CASSSVTGLGEAFF.

V usage is TRBV7-2 and J usage is TRBJ1-1; weak D call: TRBD1 (6 bases). Between the trimmed V and J ends, which lost 3 bases and 5 bases, there was a span of 10 bases. This CDR3 has 13 amino acids. The germline gives CDR1 SGHTA, CDR2 FQGNSA. The CDR3 is CASSFPGETEAFF. DNA for the CDR3: TGTGCCAGCAGCTTCCCAGGGGAAACTGAAGCTTTCTTT.

The sample holds a few counts of this clonotype. The CDR3 loop reads CASRETGGGEKLFF. CDR3 bases: TGTGCCAGCAGGGAGACAGGGGGCGGTGAAAAACTGTTTTTT. The gene calls are TRBV2 and TRBJ1-4; TRBD1 matches at 10 bases. The CDR3 has 14 residues. Trimming at V came to 6 bases and at J to 7 bases, leaving 5 bases not matched to a gene. The V gene's germline CDR1 is SNHLY and CDR2 FYNNEI.

This clonotype was observed a handful of times. This sequence joins TRBV5-1 and TRBJ2-7, with D uncertain. There are 14 residues in the CDR3. CDR1 and CDR2 from the germline V gene are SGHRS and YFSETQ. V was pared by 2 bases and J by 0 bases, with 9 bases between. In DNA, the CDR3 is TGCGCCAGCAGCTTTGGGTCGACCTCCTACGAGCAGTACTTC. The encoded protein is CASSFGSTSYEQYF.

This clonotype was recorded a few times. The chain links TRBV24-1 to TRBJ2-3; TRBD2 agrees at 12 bases. Germline V gene lookup returns CDR1 KGHDR and CDR2 SFDVKD. The V gene end was trimmed by 3 bases and the J gene end by 6 bases; junction bases not matched to a gene: 3. The CDR3 contains 15 residues. DNA of the CDR3: TGTGCCACCAGTGATGCCGGGACTAGCGGGGATACGCAGTATTTT. Translated, it gives CATSDAGTSGDTQYF.

This clonotype has only a few counts. The chain is built from TRBV11-2 and TRBJ2-1; tentatively, D is TRBD2 (6 bases). V was trimmed by 5 bases and J by 2 bases, leaving 19 bases between them. CDR3 length equals 17 residues. The germline gives CDR1 SGHAT, CDR2 FQNNGV. The CDR3 DNA is TGTGCCAGCAGCCCGTGGGCCCGCGGGAACGCCTACAATGAGCAGTTCTTC. Translating gives CASSPWARGNAYNEQFF.

The genes are TRBV20-1 and TRBJ2-2; D possibly corresponds to TRBD1 (5 bases). The V end was cut by 2 bases, the J end by 5 bases, with 9 bases between. The CDR3 contains 13 residues. Germline-derived CDR1 and CDR2 are DFQATT and SNEGSKA (reference sequence). The CDR3 here is CSARQGGTGELFF. The CDR3 DNA is TGCAGTGCTAGACAGGGCGGAACCGGGGAGCTGTTTTTT.

The chain links TRBV25-1 to TRBJ1-4, with 7 bases matching TRBD1. CDR3 length: 15 amino acids. Germline V gene sequence: CDR1 MGHDK, CDR2 SYGVNS. V shed 1 base, J shed 8 bases, and the junction held 7 bases outside the gene matches. CDR3 coding DNA: TGTGCCAGCAGTGAATCCCGACAGGGAGAGGAAAAACTGTTTTTT. It translates to CASSESRQGEEKLFF.

The chain links TRBV6-2 or TRBV6-3 to TRBJ1-5, with 9 bases fitting TRBD1. The CDR3 is 15 amino acids. The ends lost 7 bases at V and 3 bases at J; junction bases unmatched: 7. Germline V lookup: CDR1 MNHEY, CDR2 SVGEGT. The CDR3 coding sequence is TGTGCCAGCAATAAGGACAGGGGTCTCAATCAGCCCCAGCATTTT. Its translation is CASNKDRGLNQPQHF.

The gene calls are TRBV6-6 and TRBJ1-4; TRBD1 aligns across 9 bases. This CDR3 has 16 residues. From germline, CDR1 is MNHNY and CDR2 SVGAGI (reference sequence). Trimming took 11 bases from V and 5 from J; bases not matched to a gene: 15. The CDR3 nucleotides are TGTGCCGGTTACAGGGGGCGCCAGGCAGGGAATGAAAAACTGTTTTTT. Protein product: CAGYRGRQAGNEKLFF.

This clonotype was picked up one time. V is TRBV4-1 and J is TRBJ1-2; 10 nucleotides match TRBD1. This CDR3 contains 14 residues. V shed 4 bases, J shed 8 bases, and the junction held 7 bases outside the gene matches. CDR1 is MGHRA and CDR2 is YSYEKL in the germline V gene. The CDR3 DNA reads as TGCGCCAGCAGCCGAACCGGGACAGGGGTCGGCTACACCTTC. Translated, it gives CASSRTGTGVGYTF.

The CDR3 loop is CASSYSAGQGLAKNIQYF. CDR3 DNA: TGTGCCAGCAGTTACTCGGCCGGACAGGGCCTAGCCAAAAACATTCAGTACTTC. V is TRBV6-5 and J is TRBJ2-4, with TRBD1 matching 8 bases. CDR1 and CDR2 (germline): MNHEY, SVGAGI. The CDR3 extends over 18 amino acids. Losses at the gene ends were 0 bases for V and 0 bases for J; bases not matched to a gene: 7.

In this sample, this clonotype turned up a few times. The chain has TRBV28 and TRBJ1-4; D might be TRBD1 (5 bases). The CDR3 runs 14 residues. The V and J ends lost 2 bases and 8 bases respectively, with 12 bases between them. The V gene's germline CDR1 is MDHEN and CDR2 SYDVKM. CDR3 in amino acids: CASSLLGRGEKLFF. The CDR3 DNA is TGTGCCAGCAGTTTACTGGGTAGGGGAGAAAAACTGTTTTTT. The variable domain in full, with the rest retrieved from reference TRBV28 and TRBJ1-4, is DVKVTQSSRYLVKRTGEKVFLECVQDMDHENMFWYRQDPGLGLRLIYFSYDVKMKEKGDIPEGYSVSREKKERFSLILESASTNQTSMYLCASSLLGRGEKLFFGSGTQLSVL.

This clonotype came up a few times. The genes are TRBV5-1 and TRBJ2-5; D is perhaps TRBD1 or TRBD2 (5 bases each). Germline assignment: CDR1 SGHRS and CDR2 YFSETQ. The CDR3 loop spans 14 amino acids. V lost 4 bases, J lost 4 bases, and 14 bases lay in between. The CDR3 is CASSRDRRSETQYF. CDR3 coding DNA: TGCGCCAGCAGCAGGGACCGACGGTCAGAGACCCAGTACTTC.

The table lists this clonotype with many counts. The chain carries TRBV5-1 and TRBJ2-1, with D possibly being TRBD1 or TRBD2 (6 bases each). The CDR3 loop spans 15 amino acids. Germline values: CDR1 SGHRS, CDR2 YFSETQ. V was cut by 1 base and J by 4 bases, with 12 bases left in between. The CDR3 reads CASSLLGGIYNEQFF. The CDR3 DNA reads as TGCGCCAGCAGCTTGCTGGGGGGCATTTACAATGAGCAGTTCTTC. The variable domain in full, with the rest retrieved from reference TRBV5-1 and TRBJ2-1, is KAGVTQTPRYLIKTRGQQVTLSCSPISGHRSVSWYQQTPGQGLQFLFEYFSETQRNKGNFPGRFSGRQFSNSRSEMNVSTLELGDSALYLCASSLLGGIYNEQFFGPGTRLTVL.